The 20 T cell receptor beta chains listed next were all sequenced from one sample in a study of early T cells in non-severe SARS-CoV-2 infection. TCRdb recomputed calls from the 5' RACE reads with MiXCR, one row per CDR3 protein. The table lists about 98,000 distinct CDR3 sequences, less than 15% of them singletons. The sample comprised whole blood. The receptors were sampled from an adult who was a healthcare worker with PCR-confirmed SARS-CoV-2 infection or an uninfected control (not recorded which).

This sequence joins TRBV7-9 and TRBJ1-2; D ambiguous. The germline V gene has CDR1 SEHNR and CDR2 FQNEAQ (reference sequence). V gave up 5 bases and J gave up 2 bases, with 9 bases separating them. The CDR3 runs to 13 residues. CDR3 in DNA: TGTGCCAGCAGCCGGACGCTAAACTATGGCTACACCTTC. It specifies CASSRTLNYGYTF.

Written as DNA, the CDR3 is TGCGCCAGCAGCGTACAGGAGGACAACGTCCTGACTTTC. It yields the protein CASSVQEDNVLTF. The chain joins TRBV5-1 to TRBJ2-6, with D perhaps being TRBD1 or TRBD2 (5 bases each). Germline CDR1 is SGHRS and CDR2 is YFSETQ. The V gene lost 4 bases and the J gene lost 9 bases, with 11 bases spanning the gap. The CDR3 totals 13 residues.

This clonotype was counted many times. This chain uses TRBV28 with TRBJ2-1, with 14 bases fitting TRBD2. Looked up from germline, CDR1 is MDHEN and CDR2 is SYDVKM. The CDR3 runs to 20 residues. The junction had 12 bases not matched to a gene; V was cut back by 4 bases and J by 1 base. The CDR3 region is CASSSDRTSGRFLSYNEQFF. The DNA of the CDR3 is TGTGCCAGCAGTTCGGACCGGACTAGCGGGAGGTTTTTGTCCTACAATGAGCAGTTCTTC.

The chain carries TRBV6-2 or TRBV6-3 and TRBJ2-2; 7 bases match TRBD1. This CDR3 region has 16 residues. Germline CDR1 MNHEY, CDR2 SVGEGT. The trim removed 7 bases at V and 3 bases at J, leaving 11 bases unmatched. The CDR3 nucleotides read TGTGCCAGCAAGAGGGGGCTGAGGTTCGACACCGGGGAGCTGTTTTTT. It is translated as CASKRGLRFDTGELFF.

The CDR3 here is CASSFGQEKLFF. The CDR3 DNA follows: TGTGCCAGCAGCTTCGGTCAAGAAAAACTGTTTTTT. The chain has TRBV7-9 and TRBJ1-4; D is undetermined. The germline V and J ends were trimmed by 3 bases and 8 bases, with 7 bases remaining between them. This CDR3 region has 12 residues. Germline CDR1 and CDR2: SEHNR and FQNEAQ (reference sequence).

This clonotype was picked up many times. The genes are TRBV6-2 or TRBV6-3 and TRBJ2-7; TRBD2 agrees at 8 bases. Germline CDR1 MNHEY, CDR2 SVGEGT. V was clipped by 7 bases and J by 3 bases; unmatched bases: 8. This CDR3 region has 14 residues. CDR3 protein: CASTLGSGSYEQYF. The CDR3, as DNA: TGTGCCAGCACCCTTGGAAGCGGGAGCTACGAGCAGTACTTC.

V is TRBV10-3 and J is TRBJ2-7; 7 nucleotides match TRBD1. CDR1 is ENHRY, CDR2 SYGVKD, per germline. CDR3 size: 14 residues. V lost 6 bases to trimming and J lost 2 bases; unmatched junction nucleotides: 7. Here the CDR3 reads CAISDRDSPYEQYF. The DNA for the CDR3 is TGTGCCATCAGCGACAGGGACAGTCCCTACGAGCAGTACTTC.

This clonotype was detected once. The V call is TRBV7-9, the J call TRBJ1-4; 7 nucleotides line up with TRBD1. CDR1 and CDR2 (germline): SEHNR, FQNEAQ (reference sequence). CDR3 length: 14 residues. Losses at the gene ends were 5 bases for V and 8 bases for J; bases not matched to a gene: 8. The CDR3 protein is CASSRRQGGEKLFF. Written as DNA, the CDR3 is TGTGCCAGCAGCCGACGACAGGGAGGGGAAAAACTGTTTTTT.

This clonotype was seen ten or more times. The rearrangement links TRBV5-1 to TRBJ2-7, with 8 bases that match TRBD2. Unmatched junction bases numbered 5, after V lost 0 bases and J lost 6 bases. Germline V gene data show CDR1 as SGHRS and CDR2 as YFSETQ. This CDR3 comprises 14 residues. The CDR3 protein is CASSLAGTSGEQYF. In DNA form, the CDR3 reads TGCGCCAGCAGCTTGGCCGGGACTAGTGGCGAGCAGTACTTC.

The rearrangement links TRBV11-2 to TRBJ2-2; TRBD1 matches at 8 bases. The germline gives CDR1 SGHAT, CDR2 FQNNGV. The CDR3 is 19 amino acids. Trimming cost V 5 bases and J 0 bases; bases outside gene matches: 14. The CDR3 sequence is CASSRLQGAKSSNTGELFF. The DNA of the CDR3 is TGTGCCAGCAGCCGTCTTCAGGGGGCAAAATCCTCGAACACCGGGGAGCTGTTTTTT. Based on the CDR3 plus reference TRBV11-2 and TRBJ2-2, the full variable domain is EAGVAQSPRYKIIEKRQSVAFWCNPISGHATLYWYQQILGQGPKLLIQFQNNGVVDDSQLPKDRFSAERLKGVDSTLKIQPAKLEDSAVYLCASSRLQGAKSSNTGELFFGEGSRLTVL.

This clonotype was detected a few times. V usage is TRBV12-3 or TRBV12-4 and J usage is TRBJ2-7; TRBD2 matches 11 bases. CDR3 length: 14 residues. V lost 6 bases and J lost 7; bases outside the gene matches: 8. The DNA for the CDR3 is TGTGCCAGCAGCCAAGGGACTAGCGGCGTAGAGCAGTACTTC. It encodes CASSQGTSGVEQYF.

The genes are TRBV6-5 and TRBJ2-1, with TRBD2 as a possible D gene (6 bases). The germline V gene encodes CDR1 MNHEY and CDR2 SVGAGI. CDR3 length: 15 amino acids. V was pared by 0 bases and J by 0 bases, with 6 bases between. The CDR3 nucleotides are TGTGCCAGCAGTTACTCGACTAGCTCCTACAATGAGCAGTTCTTC. Its protein product is CASSYSTSSYNEQFF.

This chain links TRBV11-2 with TRBJ2-5; D remains unclear. This CDR3 has 13 residues. The V and J ends lost 0 bases and 1 base respectively, with 3 bases between them. Per germline, CDR1 SGHAT and CDR2 FQNNGV. The CDR3 coding sequence is TGTGCCAGCAGCTTAGAGATCCAAGAGACCCAGTACTTC. Protein sequence: CASSLEIQETQYF.

The chain joins TRBV24-1 to TRBJ2-1; D is uncertain. This CDR3 region has 13 residues. The V and J ends lost 3 bases and 3 bases respectively, with 5 bases between them. The germline V gene has CDR1 KGHDR and CDR2 SFDVKD. CDR3 region: CATSDRVYNEQFF. The CDR3 bases are TGTGCCACCAGTGATCGGGTCTACAATGAGCAGTTCTTC.

This clonotype was recorded at least ten times. The rearrangement joins TRBV19 to TRBJ1-5; D gene ambiguous. Germline CDR1 and CDR2: LNHDA and SQIVND (reference sequence). V shed 9 bases and J shed 0 bases, with 9 bases lying between them. CDR3 length: 13 amino acids. The CDR3 DNA reads TGTGCCAGCAACGATGGTAGCAATCAGCCCCAGCATTTT. This gives the protein CASNDGSNQPQHF.

This clonotype was observed at least ten times. The chain links TRBV6-6 to TRBJ2-5; the match to TRBD1 covers 7 bases. The J segment lost 2 bases and the V segment lost 2 bases, leaving 8 bases of the junction unmatched. From germline, CDR1 is MNHNY and CDR2 SVGAGI (reference sequence). CDR3 length equals 16 residues. The CDR3 DNA sequence: TGTGCCAGCAGTTACGCCCGGGACAGAGAACAAGAGACCCAGTACTTC. It translates to CASSYARDREQETQYF.

The rearrangement joins TRBV20-1 to TRBJ2-1; maybe TRBD1 (6 bases). The CDR3 length is 14 residues. The germline CDR1 and CDR2 sequences are DFQATT and SNEGSKA (reference sequence). V was shortened by 4 bases and J by 5 bases, with 15 bases between the two germline ends. CDR3: CSATPQGRNNEQFF. As DNA, the CDR3 is TGCAGTGCTACCCCACAGGGTAGGAACAATGAGCAGTTCTTC.

The rearrangement links TRBV9 to TRBJ1-1; TRBD1 agrees at 8 bases. The CDR3 sequence is 16 residues long. With 0 bases clipped from V and 2 bases from J, the junction kept 6 bases outside the gene matches. Germline CDR1 is SGDLS and CDR2 is YYNGEE. CDR3 residues: CASSVGVGQENTEAFF. Written as DNA, the CDR3 is TGTGCCAGCAGCGTAGGAGTGGGACAGGAAAACACTGAAGCTTTCTTT.

This CDR3 is CASKPGTSGTGELFF. The DNA of the CDR3 is TGCGCCAGCAAGCCCGGGACTAGCGGGACCGGGGAGCTGTTTTTT. This chain uses TRBV10-2 with TRBJ2-2; 12 positions agree with TRBD2. Germline V lookup: CDR1 WSHSY, CDR2 SAAADI. This CDR3 is 15 amino acids long. J lost 5 bases, V lost 7 bases, and 5 bases had no gene match.

This clonotype was counted at least ten times. V usage is TRBV10-3 and J usage is TRBJ1-5; D gene ambiguous. Germline lookup yields CDR1 ENHRY and CDR2 SYGVKD. With 6 bases removed from V and 7 bases from J, the gap between germline ends came to 10 bases. The CDR3 spans 12 residues. CDR3 sequence reads: CAIREEGQPQHF. The CDR3 DNA follows: TGTGCCATCAGAGAGGAGGGCCAGCCCCAGCATTTT.